The T cell receptor (beta chain) under discussion was sequenced for a study of blood T cells in healthy people across ages. Study-wide points: Unknown donor CMV status possibly confounded expanded clonotype changes.

Using a J-beta primer mix together with a sample-barcoded 5' primer, a second PCR was run for roughly 6 to 12 cycles. TCRdb passed the 5' RACE reads through MiXCR, listing each CDR3 protein once. The table records about 1,400,000 distinct CDR3 sequences, 42% of them present only once. This clonotype was seen only a few times. Its antigen is still unknown. The sequenced material came from blood. This TCR was recovered from a woman younger than 35 in good health.

This CDR3 is CASGTGNQETQYF. CDR3 bases: TGTGCCAGCGGGACAGGGAACCAAGAGACCCAGTACTTC. The chain employs TRBV7-2 and TRBJ2-5; TRBD1 matches 9 bases. V lost 8 bases and J lost 0; bases outside the gene matches: 1. Per the germline V gene, CDR1 is SGHTA and CDR2 is FQGNSA. The CDR3 totals 13 residues.